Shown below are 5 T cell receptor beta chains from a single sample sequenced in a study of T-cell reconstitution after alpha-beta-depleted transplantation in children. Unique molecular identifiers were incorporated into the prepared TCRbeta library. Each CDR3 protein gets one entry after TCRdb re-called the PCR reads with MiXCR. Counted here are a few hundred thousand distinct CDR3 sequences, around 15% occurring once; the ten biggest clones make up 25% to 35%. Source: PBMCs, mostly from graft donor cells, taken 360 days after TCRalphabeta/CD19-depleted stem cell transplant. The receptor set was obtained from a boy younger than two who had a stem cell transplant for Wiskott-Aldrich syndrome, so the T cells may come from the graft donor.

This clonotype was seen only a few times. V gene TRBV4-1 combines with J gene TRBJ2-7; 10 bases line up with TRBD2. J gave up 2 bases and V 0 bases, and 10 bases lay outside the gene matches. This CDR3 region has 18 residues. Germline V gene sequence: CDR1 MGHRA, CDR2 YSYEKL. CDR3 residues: CASSQDEELAGITYEQYF. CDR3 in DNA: TGCGCCAGCAGCCAAGATGAAGAACTAGCGGGGATAACCTACGAGCAGTACTTC.

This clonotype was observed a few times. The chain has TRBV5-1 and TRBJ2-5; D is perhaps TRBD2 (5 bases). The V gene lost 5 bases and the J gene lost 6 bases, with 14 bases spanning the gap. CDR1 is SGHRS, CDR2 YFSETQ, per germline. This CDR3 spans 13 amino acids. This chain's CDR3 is CASRPGDIKTQYF. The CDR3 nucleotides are TGCGCCAGCAGGCCCGGGGATATAAAGACCCAGTACTTC.

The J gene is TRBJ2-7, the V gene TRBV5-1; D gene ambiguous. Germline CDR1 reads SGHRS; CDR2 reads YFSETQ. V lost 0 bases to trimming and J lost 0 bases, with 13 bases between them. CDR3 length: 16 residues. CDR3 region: CASSLDGVESSYEQYF. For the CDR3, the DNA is TGCGCCAGCAGCTTGGATGGCGTAGAGAGCTCCTACGAGCAGTACTTC.

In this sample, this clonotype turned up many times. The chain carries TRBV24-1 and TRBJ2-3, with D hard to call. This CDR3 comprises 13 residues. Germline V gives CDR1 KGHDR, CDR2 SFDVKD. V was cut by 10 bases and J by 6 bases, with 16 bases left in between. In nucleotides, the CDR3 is TGTGCCACTTCTCGGACCGGTAGGGATACGCAGTATTTT. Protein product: CATSRTGRDTQYF.

In DNA form, the CDR3 reads TGTGCCAGCAGCTTGGGCGGGGGGATAGGGCAGTACTTC. Its protein product is CASSLGGGIGQYF. This sequence joins TRBV13 and TRBJ2-7, with 8 nucleotides matching TRBD2. This CDR3 is 13 amino acids long. Looked up from germline, CDR1 is PRHDT and CDR2 is FYEKMQ (reference sequence). Trimming took 3 bases from V and 9 from J; bases not matched to a gene: 7.